Below are 29 T cell receptor beta chains sequenced from a single sample in a study of CD8 T cells in ankylosing spondylitis. MiXCR, applied by TCRdb to the 5' RACE reads, yields one record per CDR3 protein. The sample includes approximately 300,000 distinct CDR3 sequences, roughly 20% seen only once; the top ten take less than 9%. The sample taken for sequencing was blood, either unsorted or a sorted T cell fraction (not recorded which). The receptors shown here come from a male donor with ankylosing spondylitis or in good health (not recorded which).

CDR3 in amino acids: CASSLISETGVNQPQHF. DNA for the CDR3: TGCGCCAGCAGCTTGATAAGCGAGACAGGGGTAAATCAGCCCCAGCATTTT. The rearrangement links TRBV5-1 to TRBJ1-5; 8 positions match TRBD1. CDR1 SGHRS and CDR2 YFSETQ come from the germline V gene. The ends lost 1 base at V and 4 bases at J; junction bases unmatched: 10. The CDR3 is made up of 17 amino acids.

This clonotype was seen more than once but under ten times. The rearrangement uses TRBV9 and TRBJ1-3; D call uncertain. This CDR3 is built from 14 residues. V dropped 2 bases and J dropped 2 bases, with 8 bases sitting between them. CDR1 and CDR2 (germline): SGDLS, YYNGEE. CDR3 DNA: TGTGCCAGCAGCGTCTGGGGAACTGGAAACACCATATATTTT. Protein: CASSVWGTGNTIYF.

The chain is built from TRBV25-1 and TRBJ2-2; D perhaps matches TRBD2 (5 bases). This CDR3 has 14 residues. The germline CDR1 and CDR2 sequences are MGHDK and SYGVNS. V was cut by 1 base and J by 4 bases, with 7 bases left in between. The CDR3 is CASSELRGTGELFF. CDR3 sequence (DNA): TGTGCCAGCAGTGAATTACGGGGCACCGGGGAGCTGTTTTTT.

This clonotype was seen a few times. The rearrangement joins TRBV5-5 to TRBJ1-3; no clear D gene. The V gene's germline CDR1 is SGHKS and CDR2 YYEKEE (reference sequence). V lost 0 bases and J lost 0, with 13 bases in between. This CDR3 is built from 17 residues. For the CDR3, the DNA is TGTGCCAGCAGCTTGGGTTTGGCGGGTGGCTCTGGAAACACCATATATTTT. Protein: CASSLGLAGGSGNTIYF.

The J gene is TRBJ2-3, the V gene TRBV28; TRBD2 matches at 8 bases. Germline values: CDR1 MDHEN, CDR2 SYDVKM. The CDR3 runs to 15 residues. V lost 5 bases to trimming and J lost 5 bases; unmatched junction nucleotides: 9. The CDR3 loop is CASSPTSVGRDTQYF. DNA of the CDR3: TGTGCCAGCAGTCCGACTAGCGTAGGAAGAGATACGCAGTATTTT.

V and J are TRBV11-2 and TRBJ2-3, with a weak D call TRBD1 (6 bases). Looked up from germline, CDR1 is SGHAT and CDR2 is FQNNGV. The CDR3 has 15 residues. The V end lost 2 bases, the J end lost 0 bases, and 9 bases lay between the germline ends. The CDR3 region has the DNA TGTGCCAGCAGCTTAAGGGGGTTTAGCACAGATACGCAGTATTTT. This translates into CASSLRGFSTDTQYF. Based on the CDR3 plus reference TRBV11-2 and TRBJ2-3, the full variable domain is EAGVAQSPRYKIIEKRQSVAFWCNPISGHATLYWYQQILGQGPKLLIQFQNNGVVDDSQLPKDRFSAERLKGVDSTLKIQPAKLEDSAVYLCASSLRGFSTDTQYFGPGTRLTVL.

This clonotype was seen more than once but under ten times. The chain employs TRBV5-5 and TRBJ2-7; D is ambiguous. The CDR3 length is 14 residues. Germline lookup yields CDR1 SGHKS and CDR2 YYEKEE (reference sequence). V gave up 0 bases and J gave up 1 base, with 8 bases separating them. CDR3 DNA sequence: TGTGCCAGCAGCTTGGCTGCTGCATCCTACGAGCAGTACGTC. Protein product: CASSLAAASYEQYV.

This clonotype was seen a few times. The chain joins TRBV6-1 to TRBJ2-7, with D maybe TRBD2 (5 bases). The CDR3 is made up of 14 amino acids. From germline, CDR1 is MNHNS and CDR2 SASEGT. V was trimmed by 1 base and J by 3 bases, leaving 10 bases between them. CDR3 loop: CASSEVEELYEQYV. DNA for the CDR3: TGTGCCAGCAGTGAAGTGGAGGAACTCTACGAGCAGTACGTC.

This clonotype was observed many times. The chain has TRBV12-3 or TRBV12-4 and TRBJ1-3; D not resolved. The CDR3 is 15 residues long. With 6 bases removed from V and 4 bases from J, the gap between germline ends came to 16 bases. The CDR3 DNA reads TGTGCCAGCAGCGAAGTGGCCATTCCCGGAAACACCATATATTTT. As protein: CASSEVAIPGNTIYF.

This clonotype was counted only a few times. This chain joins TRBV6-1 and TRBJ2-7, with a weak D call TRBD1 (5 bases). The CDR3 runs to 15 residues. V was pared by 4 bases and J by 2 bases, with 15 bases between. Germline V gene sequence: CDR1 MNHNS, CDR2 SASEGT. The CDR3 DNA follows: TGTGCCAGCAGTGTCCGCCAGGGTTTAGCCTACGAGCAGTACGTC. It codes for CASSVRQGLAYEQYV.

V is TRBV6-5 and J is TRBJ1-1, with D hard to call. The CDR3 extends over 15 amino acids. The germline V gene encodes CDR1 MNHEY and CDR2 SVGAGI. Trimming stripped 2 bases from V and 5 bases from J, with 15 bases between. The CDR3 bases are TGTGCCAGCAGTTACGACGGACGTCCTGGGACTGAAGCTTTCTTT. Encoded protein: CASSYDGRPGTEAFF.

A few counts support this clonotype. The chain joins TRBV10-3 to TRBJ2-1, with D unclear. Trimming pared 0 bases from V and 9 bases from J, leaving 15 bases between. Per germline, CDR1 ENHRY and CDR2 SYGVKD. There are 15 residues in the CDR3. CDR3 in DNA: TGTGCCATCAGTGAGTCGGGGATAGTTTCCTTTGAGCAGTTCTTC. Translating gives CAISESGIVSFEQFF.

This rearrangement joins TRBV12-3 or TRBV12-4 to TRBJ1-2, with 7 nucleotides matching TRBD1. The CDR3 contains 13 residues. J was trimmed by 4 bases and V by 6 bases; bases with no gene match: 5. The CDR3 nucleotides read TGTGCCAGCAGCCGGGGGACAGTCTATGGCTACACCTTC. The encoded protein is CASSRGTVYGYTF.

Details on this clonotype: The germline gene is not matched at one end of the junction; a read error may be the cause. The CDR3 region has the DNA TGTGCTAGCAGCCCCACAGGGGGTCGAACCGGGGAGCTGTTTTTT. Protein: CASSPTGGRTGELFF. V is TRBV7-7 and J is TRBJ2-2; 8 nucleotides line up with TRBD1. This CDR3 has 15 residues. Germline CDR1 is SSHAT and CDR2 is FNYEAQ (reference sequence).

This clonotype was detected only a few times. The chain uses TRBV29-1 and TRBJ2-3; 10 bases align to TRBD2. Germline trimming cut 1 base from V and 2 bases from J; bases unmatched to any gene: 3. CDR1 and CDR2 (germline): SQVTM, ANQGSEA. This CDR3 comprises 15 residues. Here the CDR3 reads CSVEGTSGHTDTQYF. CDR3 DNA sequence: TGCAGCGTTGAAGGGACTAGCGGTCACACAGATACGCAGTATTTT.

This clonotype was recorded only once. This chain uses TRBV10-3 with TRBJ1-4; 9 bases map to TRBD1. J lost 8 bases, V lost 6 bases, and 4 bases had no gene match. The CDR3 is made up of 13 amino acids. Germline CDR1 ENHRY, CDR2 SYGVKD. The CDR3 sequence is CAISGTGKEKLFF. The CDR3 DNA sequence: TGTGCCATCAGCGGGACAGGGAAGGAAAAACTGTTTTTT.

V is TRBV7-8 and J is TRBJ1-6; D may be TRBD1 (5 bases). V was shortened by 2 bases and J by 5 bases, with 13 bases between the two germline ends. This CDR3 has 16 residues. Germline CDR1 is SGHVS and CDR2 is FQNEAQ. This CDR3 is CASSLSSGGNNSPLHF. CDR3 in DNA: TGTGCCAGCAGCTTATCCTCCGGGGGGAATAATTCACCCCTCCACTTT.

At least ten counts were recorded for this clonotype. The genes are TRBV3-1 and TRBJ2-5; 9 bases line up with TRBD1. The CDR3 is 15 amino acids. V gave up 5 bases and J gave up 4 bases; unmatched junction bases: 8. Looked up from germline, CDR1 is LGHDT and CDR2 is YNNKEL (reference sequence). The CDR3 loop reads CASSKTGTGIETQYF. Here the CDR3 DNA reads TGTGCCAGCAGCAAGACCGGGACAGGGATAGAGACCCAGTACTTC.

The gene calls are TRBV25-1 and TRBJ2-2; 12 nucleotides align to TRBD1. Germline CDR1 reads MGHDK; CDR2 reads SYGVNS. V trimming: 6 bases; J trimming: 5 bases; junction bases outside the gene matches: 1. This CDR3 has 14 amino acids. CDR3 protein: CASRGQGATGELFF. CDR3 nucleotides: TGTGCCAGCAGGGGACAGGGGGCGACCGGGGAGCTGTTTTTT.

The chain links TRBV5-1 to TRBJ2-5, with no clear D. The V and J ends lost 4 bases and 5 bases respectively, with 15 bases between them. Germline CDR1 SGHRS, CDR2 YFSETQ. The length of the CDR3 is 14 residues. CDR3 in amino acids: CASSGRGTAETQYF. DNA for the CDR3: TGCGCCAGCAGCGGGCGTGGTACGGCGGAGACCCAGTACTTC.

A few counts support this clonotype. This chain links TRBV5-1 with TRBJ2-1; D is unresolved. V gave up 0 bases and J gave up 8 bases, with 12 bases separating them. Germline V gives CDR1 SGHRS, CDR2 YFSETQ. This CDR3 region has 14 residues. Here the CDR3 reads CASSLGWIGDEQFF. The CDR3, as DNA: TGCGCCAGCAGCTTGGGCTGGATAGGAGATGAGCAGTTCTTC.

The chain has TRBV12-3 or TRBV12-4 and TRBJ1-1; D unresolved. The length of the CDR3 is 14 residues. The V end was cut by 1 base, the J end by 4 bases, with 10 bases between. CDR3 region: CASSLGQLSTEAFF. DNA of the CDR3: TGTGCCAGCAGTTTAGGGCAGCTGAGCACTGAAGCTTTCTTT.

This clonotype was counted between two and nine times. This rearrangement joins TRBV20-1 to TRBJ1-5; D gene ambiguous. Trimming stripped 2 bases from V and 4 bases from J, with 18 bases between. The germline V gene has CDR1 DFQATT and CDR2 SNEGSKA (reference sequence). The CDR3 consists of 16 residues. CDR3 nucleotide sequence: TGCAGTGCTAGAAGCGCCAATGGCAGACTGAATCAGCCCCAGCATTTT. This translates into CSARSANGRLNQPQHF.

This chain joins TRBV7-2 and TRBJ1-2; unclear D gene. Trimming cost V 0 bases and J 5 bases, with 10 bases left between them. This CDR3 has 14 residues. The germline V gene has CDR1 SGHTA and CDR2 FQGNSA. The CDR3 here is CASSLAQLPYGYTF. The CDR3 DNA is TGTGCCAGCAGCTTAGCACAGCTACCTTATGGCTACACCTTC.

The chain combines TRBV4-2 with TRBJ2-2, with TRBD2 identical over 7 bases. The CDR3 runs 16 residues. The ends lost 4 bases at V and 5 bases at J; junction bases unmatched: 10. Per germline, CDR1 LGHNA and CDR2 YNFKEQ. The CDR3 protein is CASSLGLSGSTGELFF. CDR3 coding DNA: TGTGCCAGCAGCCTCGGTCTTAGCGGGTCGACCGGGGAGCTGTTTTTT.

The chain uses TRBV9 and TRBJ2-2; D uncertain. Deletions cut 5 bases from V and 3 bases from J, with 8 bases between. Germline V lookup: CDR1 SGDLS, CDR2 YYNGEE. The CDR3 is made up of 13 amino acids. The CDR3 DNA reads as TGTGCCAGCAGGTCAGGAGACACCGGGGAGCTGTTTTTT. Residues: CASRSGDTGELFF.

This clonotype has just a few counts. The J gene is TRBJ1-5, the V gene TRBV28, with D possibly matching TRBD1 (5 bases). CDR1 MDHEN and CDR2 SYDVKM come from the germline V gene. The CDR3 is made up of 18 amino acids. Trimming took off 6 bases at V and 3 bases at J, with 24 bases between the two ends. The CDR3 nucleotides read TGTGCCAGCAGCTTCCGGCCCGGGACTACCCATCCCAATCAGCCCCAGCATTTT. Residues: CASSFRPGTTHPNQPQHF.

This clonotype occurred many times. This chain links TRBV2 with TRBJ2-1; TRBD2 matches 9 bases. CDR1 and CDR2 from the germline V gene are SNHLY and FYNNEI. The CDR3 is 14 residues long. Trimming cost V 3 bases and J 9 bases; bases outside gene matches: 6. CDR3 region: CASSDVVAGVEQFF. For the CDR3, the DNA is TGTGCCAGCAGTGACGTTGTAGCGGGGGTTGAGCAGTTCTTC.

The chain couples TRBV25-1 to TRBJ1-5; maybe TRBD1 (6 bases). Trimming pared 6 bases from V and 9 bases from J, leaving 12 bases between. Germline V CDR1 and CDR2: MGHDK, SYGVNS. The CDR3 has 12 amino acids. The DNA for the CDR3 is TGTGCCAGCAGGCAGGGGACCGGGCCCCAGCATTTT. It encodes CASRQGTGPQHF.